This TCR beta chain was sequenced in a study of shared clonotypes between healthy human individuals. The test was conducted at deep level. The authors' processing: Sequence data from immunoSEQ were junction-only and lacked quality scores; consequently, filtering differed. The repertoire was sequenced with immunoSEQ multiplex PCR; TCRdb's copy has only in-frame clones and lacks some. That table gives V, J and clone size, and the DNA gave D and trimming. The sample includes some 1 million clones, approximately 76% of them seen just once. The V segment lost 6 bases and the J segment 6 bases; nucleotides outside the gene matches: 7. Germline V gene sequence: CDR1 SGHRS, CDR2 YFSETQ. This CDR3 region has 13 residues.

Sequenced input: memory CD4+ T cells sorted from blood. This sample's subset: CD45RA-negative fraction. This chain joins TRBV5-1 and TRBJ1-1; the match to TRBD1 covers 8 bases. The origin of this receptor is a man between 18 and 29 years old in good health. CDR3 sequence (DNA): TGCGCCAGCATGGAGCAGGGGGCTTCTGAAGCTTTCTTT. This codes for CASMEQGASEAFF.